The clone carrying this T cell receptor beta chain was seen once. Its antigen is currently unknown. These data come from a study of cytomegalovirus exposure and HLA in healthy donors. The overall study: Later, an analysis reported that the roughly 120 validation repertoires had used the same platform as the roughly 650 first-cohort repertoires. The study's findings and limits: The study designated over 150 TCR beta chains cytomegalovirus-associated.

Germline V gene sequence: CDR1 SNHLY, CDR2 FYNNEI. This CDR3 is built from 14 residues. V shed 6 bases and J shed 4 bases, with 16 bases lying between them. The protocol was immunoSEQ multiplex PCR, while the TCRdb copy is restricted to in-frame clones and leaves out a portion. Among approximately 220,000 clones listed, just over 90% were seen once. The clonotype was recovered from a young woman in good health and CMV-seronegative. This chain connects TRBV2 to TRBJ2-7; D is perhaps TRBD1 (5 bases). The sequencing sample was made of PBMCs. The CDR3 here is CASSRFRTSYEQYF. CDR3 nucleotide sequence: TGTGCCAGCAGCCGGTTTAGGACATCATACGAGCAGTACTTC.